The entry below describes one T cell receptor (beta chain). Its cognate antigen has yet to be identified. Nothing much larger sits one base from this clone, and base qualities are not available. In the prospective study, participants were 18 to 89 years old, resided in about two dozen geographic areas of the United States, and were enrolled through a virtual design. To assign participants to cohorts, the prospective study relied on clinical history that participants themselves reported in a screening survey and a study questionnaire. In the prospective study, whole blood, serum and a nasopharyngeal or oropharyngeal swab were collected from each participant by mobile phlebotomists. Participants in the prospective study had the option to provide additional blood draws and questionnaires over a 2-month period. Blood samples from the prospective study were shipped frozen or at room temperature prior to DNA extraction.

TCRbeta CDR3 regions were amplified from genomic DNA by means of the immunoSEQ Assay, a bias-controlled multiplex PCR. The published analysis was carried out like this. Within the assay, amplification of reference gene primers was used to estimate how many nucleated cells each sample contained. To quantify the absolute abundance of each unique TCRbeta CDR3 rearrangement, sequence reads were collapsed and filtered. For each sample, productive Simpson clonality was calculated as the square root of Simpson's diversity index over productive rearrangements. In its TCRdb copy, this immuneACCESS table keeps in-frame sequences only and misses some clones. Where compared with another copy, unresolved V genes explain less than half of these, and the others have no known cause. D and trimming come from the DNA, and the V and J calls and clone size come from that table. This sample gives under 400,000 clones in total; around 85% of them show up just once. The top ten clones comprise roughly 4.2% of the sample.

The CDR3 spans 15 residues, from the cysteine through the phenylalanine. Only the CDR3 region is kept as DNA, spanning 45 bases read in frame from base 1. V lost 8 bases and J lost 3 bases; the stretch between them is 16 bases long. In the germline V gene (reference sequence), CDR1 corresponds to LNHDA and CDR2 to SQIVND. The sample is drawn from a study of blood T cell repertoires in COVID-19 (dated by TCRdb to 2018 to 2021). Describing the broader study: Collaborator samples came from the United States, Italy and Spain and covered acute and convalescent phases of COVID-19. Nearly every sample came with metadata listing a de-identified subject ID, COVID-19 status, age in years and sex. Where available, HLA class I and class II types were obtained from metadata supplied by the sample provider rather than from assay-based typing. Samples came from the ongoing ImmuneRACE study (first 160 participants) plus 1,254 subjects from 6 global collaborators. Deeply sampled blood TCRbeta repertoires from subjects exposed to, actively infected with, or recovered from COVID-19 were included in the dataset. The prospective study material was composed of cDNA or gDNA derived from T cells, B-cell-depleted T cells, or PBMCs. The repertoires were released in a freely available public database intended as a resource for research on the immune response to SARS-CoV-2. Here is what the overall study found, with its caveats: The amount of clinical and demographic metadata varied by source and participant and was provided uncurated.

The sequence came from a woman aged 40-49 years with acute COVID-19. Rearrangement joined TRBV19 to TRBJ2-2; TRBD1 might be the D gene, on 6 matching bases. Sequencing was carried out using PBMCs or T cells enriched from blood (not recorded which). The nucleotide sequence reads TGTGCCAGTGGAAGGACAGAAGTGGACACCGGGGAGCTGTTTTTT. It specifies CASGRTEVDTGELFF.